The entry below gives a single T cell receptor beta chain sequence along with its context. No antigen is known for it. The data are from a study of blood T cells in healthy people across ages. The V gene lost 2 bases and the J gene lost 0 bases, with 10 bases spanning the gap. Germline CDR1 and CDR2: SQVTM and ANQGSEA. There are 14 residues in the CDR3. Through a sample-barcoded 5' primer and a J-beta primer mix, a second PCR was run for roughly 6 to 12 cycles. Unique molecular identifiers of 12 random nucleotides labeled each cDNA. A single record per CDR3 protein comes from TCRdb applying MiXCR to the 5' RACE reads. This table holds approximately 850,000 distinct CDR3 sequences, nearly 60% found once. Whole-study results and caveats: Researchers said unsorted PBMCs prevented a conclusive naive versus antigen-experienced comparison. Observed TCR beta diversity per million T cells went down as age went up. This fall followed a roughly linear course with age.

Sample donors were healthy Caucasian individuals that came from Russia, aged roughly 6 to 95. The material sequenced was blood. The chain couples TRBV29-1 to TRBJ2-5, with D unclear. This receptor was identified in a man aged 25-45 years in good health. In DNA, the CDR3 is TGCAGCGTTGAAAAGGCGCGGAACCAAGAGACCCAGTACTTC. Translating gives CSVEKARNQETQYF.